The present T cell receptor beta chain was sequenced within a study of cytomegalovirus exposure and HLA in healthy donors. As for the study in general: Both the 120 validation repertoires and the approximately 640 first-cohort repertoires used the same platform, as reported by a later analysis.

As regards this clone: Its antigen is not identified.

Only in-frame clones appear in the TCRdb table, and some are missing; sequencing was by immunoSEQ multiplex PCR. This repertoire shows fewer than 65,000 clones, roughly 89% found once; its top ten account for about 16%. Study-wide findings and caveats: The study recorded 150 to 200 TCR beta chains that were cytomegalovirus-associated. The tendency of first-cohort TCR clusters to co-occur in the roughly 130 validation repertoires emerged from a later analysis.

The CDR3 has 16 residues. The germline V gene encodes CDR1 SGHAT and CDR2 FQNNGV. Trimming removed 4 bases from V and 5 bases from J; junction bases left unmatched: 6. Source material: PBMCs. V gene TRBV11-2 combines with J gene TRBJ2-1; 12 nucleotides line up with TRBD2. The sequence was obtained from a woman younger than 30 in good health and CMV-seronegative. The CDR3 here is CASSYLAGGRHNEQFF. For the CDR3, the DNA is TGTGCCAGCAGCTACCTAGCGGGAGGGCGTCACAATGAGCAGTTCTTC.